Each of the 21 T cell receptor beta chains below was sequenced from the same sample in a study of T cell responses to AZD1222 COVID-19 vaccine. The protocol was immunoSEQ multiplex PCR, while the TCRdb copy is restricted to in-frame clones and leaves out a portion. In the table there are around 150,000 clones, just over 90% of which are singletons. Sequencing was performed on peripheral blood, taken 28 days after the second AZD1222 dose. The receptors stem from an adult who received the AZD1222 COVID-19 vaccine.

The rearrangement joins TRBV12-5 to TRBJ1-4; no definite D call. Trimming removed 3 bases at V and 8 bases at J, with 4 bases between. The germline CDR1 and CDR2 sequences are LGHNT and FRNRAP. The CDR3 spans 11 residues. CDR3 amino acids: CASGFGEKLFF. The CDR3 bases are TGTGCTAGTGGTTTTGGAGAAAAACTGTTTTTT.

The chain links TRBV7-9 to TRBJ1-5; D possibly corresponds to TRBD1 (6 bases). This CDR3 has 13 residues. CDR1 SEHNR and CDR2 FQNEAQ come from the germline V gene (reference sequence). Trimming pared 2 bases from V and 8 bases from J, leaving 10 bases between. CDR3 residues: CASSLTGTKPQHF. CDR3 in DNA: TGTGCCAGCAGCTTAACCGGGACAAAGCCCCAGCATTTT. The full variable domain, with the rest looked up from reference TRBV7-9 and TRBJ1-5, is DTGVSQNPRHKITKRGQNVTFRCDPISEHNRLYWYRQTLGQGPEFLTYFQNEAQLEKSRLLSDRFSAERPKGSFSTLEIQRTEQGDSAMYLCASSLTGTKPQHFGDGTRLSIL.

This chain links TRBV9 with TRBJ2-3, with TRBD2 identical over 9 bases. V lost 3 bases to trimming and J lost 2 bases; unmatched junction nucleotides: 7. The CDR3 totals 16 residues. Germline CDR1 reads SGDLS; CDR2 reads YYNGEE. CDR3 in amino acids: CASSASGTSLTDTQYF. The CDR3 bases are TGTGCCAGCAGCGCTTCCGGGACTAGCCTCACAGATACGCAGTATTTT.

The chain couples TRBV9 to TRBJ1-1; 8 bases line up with TRBD1. The J segment lost 10 bases and the V segment lost 3 bases, leaving 5 bases of the junction unmatched. This CDR3 comprises 12 residues. From germline, CDR1 is SGDLS and CDR2 YYNGEE. CDR3 bases: TGTGCCAGCAGCGGCGACAGGGGTAGAGCTTTCTTT. Amino acids: CASSGDRGRAFF.

This chain joins TRBV7-9 and TRBJ2-7; no firm D call. The CDR3 covers 14 residues. Germline V lookup: CDR1 SEHNR, CDR2 FQNEAQ (reference sequence). The ends were cut back, 1 base at V and 1 base at J, with 8 bases in the middle. CDR3 sequence reads: CASSLEQLSYEQYF. CDR3 nucleotide sequence: TGTGCCAGCAGCTTAGAACAGCTATCCTACGAGCAGTACTTC.

This chain uses TRBV13 with TRBJ1-1; D not certain. V lost 0 bases to trimming and J lost 1 base, with 6 bases between them. Germline V gene data show CDR1 as PRHDT and CDR2 as FYEKMQ (reference sequence). CDR3 length equals 14 residues. CDR3 amino acids: CASSLGEGNTEAFF. The CDR3, as DNA: TGTGCCAGCAGCTTAGGCGAGGGGAACACTGAAGCTTTCTTT.

J is TRBJ2-7 and V is TRBV6-5; maybe TRBD2 (5 bases). The CDR3 loop spans 13 amino acids. CDR1 is MNHEY and CDR2 is SVGAGI in the germline V gene. Trimming cost V 6 bases and J 5 bases, with 14 bases left between them. The CDR3 here is CASRPPPGNEQYF. In nucleotides, the CDR3 is TGTGCCAGCAGACCGCCCCCGGGGAACGAGCAGTACTTC.

V usage is TRBV6-5 and J usage is TRBJ1-1; unclear D gene. Germline V gene sequence: CDR1 MNHEY, CDR2 SVGAGI. V was cut by 0 bases and J by 9 bases, with 14 bases left in between. The CDR3 contains 14 residues. The CDR3 sequence: CASSYSPVETQAFF. CDR3 bases: TGTGCCAGCAGTTACTCCCCAGTAGAGACGCAAGCTTTCTTT.

This clone was detected a few times. The chain couples TRBV3-1 (or the pseudogene TRBV3-2) to TRBJ2-1; D is uncertain. Trimming left V 4 bases short and J 7 bases short, with 11 bases between. Germline CDR1 LGHDT, CDR2 YNNKEL (reference sequence). This CDR3 contains 13 residues. This CDR3 is CASSRQMGNEQFF. The DNA for the CDR3 is TGTGCCAGCAGCCGACAAATGGGTAATGAGCAGTTCTTC.

A few counts support this clone. V gene TRBV20-1 combines with J gene TRBJ2-2; D not certain. CDR3 size: 12 residues. The V gene's germline CDR1 is DFQATT and CDR2 SNEGSKA (reference sequence). V was pared by 3 bases and J by 6 bases, with 8 bases between. The CDR3 DNA reads as TGCAGTGCTAGTTTGGGTGCCGGGGAGCTGTTTTTT. This sequence encodes CSASLGAGELFF.

The chain joins TRBV12-3 or TRBV12-4 to TRBJ2-1; D call uncertain. The CDR3 has 13 residues. Trimming removed 5 bases at V and 3 bases at J, with 8 bases between. Here the CDR3 reads CASSPVSYNEQFF. The CDR3 DNA sequence: TGTGCCAGCAGTCCCGTAAGCTACAATGAGCAGTTCTTC.

The chain combines TRBV7-3 with TRBJ2-1, with 7 nucleotides matching TRBD2. Unmatched junction bases numbered 3, after V lost 1 base and J lost 3 bases. CDR3 length equals 15 residues. Germline V gene sequence: CDR1 SGHTA, CDR2 FQGTGA. Written as DNA, the CDR3 is TGTGCCAGCAGCTTAATGGGCGGGGGCTACAATGAGCAGTTCTTC. Its protein is CASSLMGGGYNEQFF.

The chain has TRBV18 and TRBJ1-1; D gene uncertain. This CDR3 comprises 11 residues. Trimming stripped 1 base from V and 6 bases from J, with 3 bases between. Looked up from germline, CDR1 is KGHSH and CDR2 is LQKENI. DNA of the CDR3: TGTGCCAGCTCACCACAATCTGAAGCTTTCTTT. It specifies CASSPQSEAFF.

This clone was counted between two and nine times. V and J are TRBV4-2 and TRBJ2-2; D uncertain. This CDR3 comprises 14 residues. With 0 bases removed from V and 7 bases from J, the gap between germline ends came to 9 bases. Germline CDR1 LGHNA, CDR2 YNFKEQ. The CDR3 is CASSQEGRIGELFF. The CDR3 bases are TGTGCCAGCAGCCAAGAAGGGCGGATCGGGGAGCTGTTTTTT.

In its sample, this clone was seen once. V usage is TRBV25-1 and J usage is TRBJ2-5; D is unresolved. The CDR3 consists of 14 residues. V lost 3 bases and J 5 bases, leaving 13 bases between the germline ends. From germline, CDR1 is MGHDK and CDR2 SYGVNS. The CDR3 sequence: CASSEVGIRETQYF. The DNA of the CDR3 is TGTGCCAGCAGTGAGGTGGGGATACGCGAGACCCAGTACTTC. Drawing the rest from reference TRBV25-1 and TRBJ2-5, the complete variable domain is EADIYQTPRYLVIGTGKKITLECSQTMGHDKMYWYQQDPGMELHLIHYSYGVNSTEKGDLSSESTVSRIRTEHFPLTLESARPSHTSQYLCASSEVGIRETQYFGPGTRLLVL.

The chain carries TRBV7-2 and TRBJ1-2; 9 bases map to TRBD1. Germline loops: CDR1 SGHTA, CDR2 FQGNSA. This CDR3 region has 19 residues. Trimming cost V 1 base and J 6 bases; bases outside gene matches: 18. For the CDR3, the DNA is TGTGCCAGCAGCTTAGTGTTCTTGGACAGGGGAACAGGGGTTGATGGCTACACCTTC. Its translation is CASSLVFLDRGTGVDGYTF.

The chain uses TRBV27 and TRBJ1-1; tentative D call: TRBD1 (5 bases). V gave up 6 bases and J gave up 1 base, with 9 bases separating them. This CDR3 has 13 amino acids. Germline assignment: CDR1 MNHEY and CDR2 SMNVEV (reference sequence). The CDR3 DNA sequence: TGTGCCAGCAGAGGGGATTGGAACACTGAAGCTTTCTTT. It specifies CASRGDWNTEAFF.

The chain uses TRBV3-1 (or the pseudogene TRBV3-2) and TRBJ2-1; D possibly corresponds to TRBD2 (5 bases). The V and J ends lost 6 bases and 10 bases respectively, with 16 bases between them. The germline gives CDR1 LGHDT, CDR2 YNNKEL (reference sequence). The CDR3 spans 13 residues. CDR3 in amino acids: CASSLALPGEQFF. DNA of the CDR3: TGTGCCAGCAGTCTAGCACTGCCTGGGGAGCAGTTCTTC.

This chain joins TRBV29-1 and TRBJ1-4, with a tentative D call TRBD1 (5 bases). This CDR3 has 12 amino acids. V lost 4 bases and J 8 bases, leaving 11 bases between the germline ends. Germline loops: CDR1 SQVTM, CDR2 ANQGSEA. The CDR3 nucleotides read TGCAGCGTTGGTGAGGGACGGGAAAAACTGTTTTTT. The encoded protein is CSVGEGREKLFF.

The sample holds one count of this clone. This sequence joins TRBV28 and TRBJ2-5; D gene uncertain. Trimming left V 4 bases short and J 1 base short, with 10 bases between. The CDR3 extends over 14 amino acids. Germline CDR1 MDHEN, CDR2 SYDVKM. CDR3 bases: TGTGCCAGCAGTTCACGTTCGGTCCAAGAGACCCAGTACTTC. This sequence encodes CASSSRSVQETQYF.

The chain couples TRBV7-2 to TRBJ2-1; TRBD2 matches at 11 bases. The CDR3 covers 15 residues. CDR1 and CDR2 (germline): SGHTA, FQGNSA. Germline trimming cut 0 bases from V and 9 bases from J; bases unmatched to any gene: 4. The CDR3 protein is CASSLALAGGGEQFF. The CDR3 DNA is TGTGCCAGCAGCTTAGCGCTAGCGGGGGGAGGTGAGCAGTTCTTC. The full variable domain, in which reference TRBV7-2 and TRBJ2-1 provide the parts outside the CDR3, is GAGVSQSPSNKVTEKGKDVELRCDPISGHTALYWYRQSLGQGLEFLIYFQGNSAPDKSGLPSDRFSAERTGGSVSTLTIQRTQQEDSAVYLCASSLALAGGGEQFFGPGTRLTVL.